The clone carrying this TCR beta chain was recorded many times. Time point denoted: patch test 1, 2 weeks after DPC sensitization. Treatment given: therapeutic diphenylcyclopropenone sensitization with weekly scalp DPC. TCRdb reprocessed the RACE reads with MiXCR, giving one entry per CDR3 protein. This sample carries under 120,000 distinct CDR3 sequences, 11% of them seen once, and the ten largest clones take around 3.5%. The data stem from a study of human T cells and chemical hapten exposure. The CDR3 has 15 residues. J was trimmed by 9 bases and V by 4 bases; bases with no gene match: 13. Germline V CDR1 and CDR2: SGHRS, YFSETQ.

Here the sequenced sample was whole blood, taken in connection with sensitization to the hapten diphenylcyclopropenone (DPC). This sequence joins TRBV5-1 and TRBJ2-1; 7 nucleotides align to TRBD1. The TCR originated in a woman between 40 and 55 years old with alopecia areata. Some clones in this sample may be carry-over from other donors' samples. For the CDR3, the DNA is TGCGCCAGCAGCCCGACCGGGACAGTCGGAGGTGAGCAGTTCTTC. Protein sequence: CASSPTGTVGGEQFF. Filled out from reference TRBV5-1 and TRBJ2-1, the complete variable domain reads KAGVTQTPRYLIKTRGQQVTLSCSPISGHRSVSWYQQTPGQGLQFLFEYFSETQRNKGNFPGRFSGRQFSNSRSEMNVSTLELGDSALYLCASSPTGTVGGEQFFGPGTRLTVL.